Included here is one T cell receptor beta chain sequence, with context. Its antigen is unknown. V was trimmed by 3 bases and J by 10 bases, leaving 12 bases between them. Looked up from germline, CDR1 is SGHTA and CDR2 is FQGNSA. This CDR3 has 12 amino acids. This specimen belongs to a study of CD8 T cells in acute hepatitis C reinfection. Turning to the study itself: TCRbeta of HCV NS3-1073-specific CD8+ T cells was profiled. Study findings and constraints: Preferential TRBV04 and TRBV06 usage appeared in all groups and was not explained by the naive pool. Acute resolver, follow-up resolver and acute chronic samples had similar high diversity.

Time point reported: naive CD8 control sorted from an acute-time-point sample. Measured with immunoSEQ multiplex PCR; TCRdb has only the in-frame clones, and not every one. In the table there are more than 35,000 clones, around nine tenths of which are singletons. The chain couples TRBV7-2 to TRBJ1-1, with D possibly TRBD1 on 6 matching bases. Sequenced material: naive CD8+ T cells from PBMCs. The origin of this receptor is a man aged 30 to 39 with chronic hepatitis C. CDR3 region: CASSFEQGGAFF. The CDR3 DNA reads as TGTGCCAGCAGCTTTGAACAGGGAGGAGCTTTCTTT.